The 27 T cell receptor beta chains below were found in one sample sequenced in a study of shared clonotypes between healthy human individuals. TCRdb's table, derived via immunoSEQ multiplex PCR, lists solely in-frame clones and lacks some. The data contain about 320,000 clones, around 86% of them singletons. Sequenced: memory CD8+ T cells sorted from blood. Specified subset: CD45RO+ cells pooled with CCR7-negative TemRA cells. Receptors originate from a man in his late teens or twenties in good health.

This clone was observed once. The chain is built from TRBV6-5 and TRBJ1-6; D is perhaps TRBD1 (6 bases). Germline assignment: CDR1 MNHEY and CDR2 SVGAGI. The CDR3 has 15 amino acids. V shed 5 bases and J shed 8 bases, with 16 bases lying between them. The CDR3 here is CASSPEQGWDSPLHF. The CDR3, as DNA: TGTGCCAGCAGTCCCGAACAGGGATGGGATTCACCCCTCCACTTT.

This clone has only one observation. This chain connects TRBV14 to TRBJ2-4; 8 bases line up with TRBD2. Losses at the gene ends were 4 bases for V and 2 bases for J; bases not matched to a gene: 4. CDR1 and CDR2 (germline): SGHDN, FVKESK. This CDR3 region has 15 residues. As DNA, the CDR3 is TGTGCCAGCAGCCCCCGGACTAGCCCCAAAAACATTCAGTACTTC. Protein: CASSPRTSPKNIQYF.

This clone was counted only a few times. The chain employs TRBV19 and TRBJ2-1, with a tentative D call TRBD2 (6 bases). Germline V gene data show CDR1 as LNHDA and CDR2 as SQIVND (reference sequence). This CDR3 is 14 amino acids long. Trimming shortened V by 3 bases and J by 3 bases, and 9 bases separated the two germline ends. CDR3 sequence: CASSMGLSYNEQFF. DNA for the CDR3: TGTGCCAGTAGTATGGGACTTAGCTACAATGAGCAGTTCTTC.

The chain joins TRBV7-9 to TRBJ2-2, with D perhaps assigned TRBD1 or TRBD2 (6 bases each). CDR1 SEHNR and CDR2 FQNEAQ come from the germline V gene (reference sequence). The CDR3 runs 19 residues. V lost 5 bases to trimming and J lost 3 bases, with 25 bases between them. CDR3: CASSPPVGHLTSYTGELFF. In nucleotides, the CDR3 is TGTGCCAGCAGCCCCCCGGTGGGACACTTGACTAGTTACACCGGGGAGCTGTTTTTT.

This clone was recorded only once. The CDR3 loop is CATSRAGYNEQFF. CDR3 bases: TGTGCCACAAGCAGGGCAGGCTACAATGAGCAGTTCTTC. This chain uses TRBV2 with TRBJ2-1; D is perhaps TRBD1 (5 bases). This CDR3 is 13 amino acids long. The germline gives CDR1 SNHLY, CDR2 FYNNEI. The V end lost 10 bases, the J end lost 3 bases, and 13 bases lay between the germline ends.

The CDR3 loop reads CASSQVYDYTEAFF. CDR3 DNA: TGCGCCAGCAGCCAAGTTTACGACTACACTGAAGCTTTCTTT. The chain links TRBV4-3 to TRBJ1-1; D gene ambiguous. Trimming shortened V by 1 base and J by 3 bases, and 9 bases separated the two germline ends. The CDR3 length is 14 residues. The germline V gene has CDR1 LGHNA and CDR2 YSLEER.

The rearrangement joins TRBV27 to TRBJ2-6, with D possibly matching TRBD1 (5 bases). The CDR3 spans 19 residues. Germline V lookup: CDR1 MNHEY, CDR2 SMNVEV (reference sequence). V dropped 3 bases and J dropped 2 bases, with 20 bases sitting between them. The CDR3 loop is CASSLLVGDGSAGANVLTF. CDR3 in DNA: TGTGCCAGCAGTTTGTTAGTAGGGGATGGTAGTGCTGGGGCCAACGTCCTGACTTTC.

The CDR3 nucleotides read TGCGCCAGCAGCCAAAAGCGTGTTTTGAGAAACACCATATATTTT. It specifies CASSQKRVLRNTIYF. This chain joins TRBV4-1 and TRBJ1-3, with D unclear. The CDR3 loop spans 15 amino acids. Trimming shortened V by 2 bases and J by 5 bases, and 13 bases separated the two germline ends. Looked up from germline, CDR1 is MGHRA and CDR2 is YSYEKL.

This sequence joins TRBV2 and TRBJ1-5; TRBD1 matches at 8 bases. Germline-derived CDR1 and CDR2 are SNHLY and FYNNEI. V was clipped by 0 bases and J by 7 bases; unmatched bases: 2. This CDR3 spans 14 amino acids. CDR3 amino acids: CASSEAQGVQPQHF. In DNA, the CDR3 is TGTGCCAGCAGTGAAGCACAGGGGGTACAGCCCCAGCATTTT.

This sequence joins TRBV10-2 and TRBJ2-1; TRBD2 is a possible D gene (5 bases). CDR3 length: 15 residues. Trimming shortened V by 6 bases and J by 4 bases, and 16 bases separated the two germline ends. Germline V gives CDR1 WSHSY, CDR2 SAAADI. CDR3 sequence: CASSQDWKIYNEQFF. The CDR3 DNA reads TGCGCCAGCAGCCAGGACTGGAAGATTTACAATGAGCAGTTCTTC.

The rearrangement links TRBV28 to TRBJ1-4; 7 positions match TRBD1. The junction had 18 bases not matched to a gene; V was cut back by 5 bases and J by 6 bases. CDR3 length: 18 residues. Germline values: CDR1 MDHEN, CDR2 SYDVKM. CDR3 in amino acids: CASSPQGVTRLRDEKLFF. CDR3 in DNA: TGTGCCAGCAGTCCCCAGGGGGTCACCCGTTTGAGGGATGAAAAACTGTTTTTT.

This clone showed up just a few times. The chain has TRBV29-1 and TRBJ2-7, with 9 bases lining up with TRBD1. The CDR3 runs 14 residues. V lost 3 bases, J lost 9 bases, and 12 bases stayed unmatched. Germline CDR1 SQVTM, CDR2 ANQGSEA. CDR3 DNA sequence: TGCAGCGTTGAGTTCCGGGACAGGGAAGTATGGCAGTACTTC. Its protein is CSVEFRDREVWQYF.

This clone was detected once. DNA for the CDR3: TGTGCCTGGAGTCACATGTACTTGCAGGGGCAGGCGCATGGCTACACCTTC. Translating gives CAWSHMYLQGQAHGYTF. J is TRBJ1-2 and V is TRBV30; maybe TRBD1 (6 bases). There are 17 residues in the CDR3. The germline CDR1 and CDR2 sequences are GTSNPN and SVGIG (reference sequence). V was trimmed by 2 bases and J by 6 bases, leaving 25 bases between them.

V is TRBV6-4 and J is TRBJ1-2, with unresolved D. V was cut by 3 bases and J by 4 bases, with 12 bases left in between. Germline V CDR1 and CDR2: MRHNA, SNTAGT. The CDR3 extends over 14 amino acids. The CDR3, as DNA: TGTGCCAGCAGTGATCGTGGGGATGGCTATGGCTACACCTTC. As protein: CASSDRGDGYGYTF.

The chain combines TRBV6-5 with TRBJ2-2; no clear D gene. V dropped 0 bases and J dropped 7 bases, with 9 bases sitting between them. Germline CDR1 MNHEY, CDR2 SVGAGI. The CDR3 runs to 14 residues. The CDR3, as DNA: TGTGCCAGCAGTTACTCGAAATACGGCGGGGAGCTGTTTTTT. Its translation: CASSYSKYGGELFF.

The rearrangement links TRBV27 to TRBJ2-7, with D tentatively TRBD2 (5 bases). Germline-derived CDR1 and CDR2 are MNHEY and SMNVEV (reference sequence). There are 13 residues in the CDR3. The germline V and J ends were trimmed by 5 bases and 7 bases, with 15 bases remaining between them. CDR3 sequence reads: CASSEGQFKEQYF. The DNA for the CDR3 is TGTGCCAGCAGTGAGGGTCAGTTTAAGGAGCAGTACTTC.

The chain couples TRBV9 to TRBJ2-3; perhaps TRBD2 as D (6 bases). Germline V gene data show CDR1 as SGDLS and CDR2 as YYNGEE. The CDR3 runs to 15 residues. Trimming took off 3 bases at V and 2 bases at J, with 13 bases between the two ends. In DNA form, the CDR3 reads TGTGCCAGCAGCGCGCGGGACTTCCCCACAGATACGCAGTATTTT. Translating gives CASSARDFPTDTQYF.

The V and J genes are TRBV29-1 and TRBJ2-2; D gene unclear. The CDR3 covers 12 residues. Trimming shortened V by 5 bases and J by 3 bases, and 7 bases separated the two germline ends. Per the germline V gene, CDR1 is SQVTM and CDR2 is ANQGSEA. CDR3 amino acids: CSVWVDTGELFF. In nucleotides, the CDR3 is TGCAGCGTTTGGGTGGACACCGGGGAGCTGTTTTTT.

The gene calls are TRBV5-4 and TRBJ2-4, with D unclear. Germline assignment: CDR1 SGHNT and CDR2 YYREEE (reference sequence). This CDR3 is built from 13 residues. V gave up 0 bases and J gave up 9 bases, with 10 bases separating them. In DNA, the CDR3 is TGTGCCAGCAGCTTGGGCCGGAGCTCCATTCAGTACTTC. Protein sequence: CASSLGRSSIQYF. The full variable domain, rest sourced from reference TRBV5-4 and TRBJ2-4, is ETGVTQSPTHLIKTRGQQVTLRCSSQSGHNTVSWYQQALGQGPQFIFQYYREEENGRGNFPPRFSGLQFPNYSSELNVNALELDDSALYLCASSLGRSSIQYFGAGTRLSVL.

This chain joins TRBV7-9 and TRBJ2-2, with D perhaps TRBD1 or TRBD2 (6 bases each). Germline CDR1 reads SEHNR; CDR2 reads FQNEAQ (reference sequence). CDR3 length: 14 residues. Trimming pared 8 bases from V and 2 bases from J, leaving 12 bases between. The CDR3: CASGGGTNTGELFF. As DNA, the CDR3 is TGTGCCAGCGGAGGGGGGACCAACACCGGGGAGCTGTTTTTT.

As regards this clone: This sample also contains other DNA sequences that code for the same CDR3. The genes are TRBV6-5 and TRBJ2-7, with D perhaps matching TRBD1 (5 bases). The V gene lost 0 bases and the J gene lost 2 bases, with 8 bases spanning the gap. This CDR3 has 14 amino acids. The germline CDR1 and CDR2 sequences are MNHEY and SVGAGI. CDR3 sequence reads: CASSYSTGAYEQYF. In DNA form, the CDR3 reads TGTGCCAGCAGTTACTCTACAGGAGCCTACGAGCAGTACTTC.

The rearrangement uses TRBV19 and TRBJ2-1; TRBD1 is a possible D gene (5 bases). The V and J ends lost 3 bases and 3 bases respectively, with 6 bases between them. The CDR3 extends over 13 amino acids. Germline V gene lookup returns CDR1 LNHDA and CDR2 SQIVND (reference sequence). The CDR3 spells CASSIDSYNEQFF. CDR3 nucleotide sequence: TGTGCCAGTAGTATTGACAGCTACAATGAGCAGTTCTTC.

The gene calls are TRBV11-3 and TRBJ2-3; D gene uncertain. With 4 bases removed from V and 2 bases from J, the gap between germline ends came to 22 bases. The germline V gene encodes CDR1 SGHNT and CDR2 YENEEA. The CDR3 has 18 amino acids. This chain's CDR3 is CASSSGISAIEPTDTQYF. DNA of the CDR3: TGTGCCAGCAGCTCCGGAATTTCAGCGATAGAACCCACAGATACGCAGTATTTT.

The rearrangement joins TRBV10-3 to TRBJ2-5; TRBD2 matches at 12 bases. The CDR3 is 16 amino acids. The V segment lost 4 bases and the J segment 5 bases; nucleotides outside the gene matches: 8. CDR1 ENHRY and CDR2 SYGVKD come from the germline V gene. The CDR3 sequence is CAISGRLAGGPETQYF. The CDR3 nucleotides read TGTGCCATCAGTGGGCGCCTAGCGGGAGGGCCCGAGACCCAGTACTTC.

The chain is built from TRBV4-3 and TRBJ2-4; TRBD1 might be the D (6 bases). This CDR3 contains 14 residues. CDR1 and CDR2 from the germline V gene are LGHNA and YSLEER. The V gene lost 0 bases and the J gene lost 8 bases, with 11 bases spanning the gap. In DNA form, the CDR3 reads TGCGCCAGCAGCCAAGATACAGGGATGGACATTCAGTACTTC. Its protein product is CASSQDTGMDIQYF.

The J gene is TRBJ2-7, the V gene TRBV27; TRBD2 is a possible D gene (6 bases). V dropped 5 bases and J dropped 4 bases, with 15 bases sitting between them. Germline values: CDR1 MNHEY, CDR2 SMNVEV (reference sequence). The length of the CDR3 is 14 residues. CDR3 nucleotides: TGTGCCAGCAGTCCGACGGGGGTGTTGTACGAGCAGTACTTC. Protein: CASSPTGVLYEQYF.

This rearrangement joins TRBV4-1 to TRBJ2-7; 11 bases fit TRBD2. Germline values: CDR1 MGHRA, CDR2 YSYEKL. The CDR3 spans 15 residues. The junction had 6 bases not matched to a gene; V was cut back by 4 bases and J by 4 bases. DNA for the CDR3: TGCGCCAGCAGCCTATTACTAGCGGGAGAGTACGAGCAGTACTTC. This codes for CASSLLLAGEYEQYF.